Sequencing of this TCR beta chain was carried out in a study of blood T cell repertoires in COVID-19 (TCRdb year 2020). A note on the overall study: The collaborator samples originated in the United States, Italy and Spain and spanned the acute and convalescent phases of COVID-19. The material from the prospective study consisted of cDNA or gDNA derived from T cells, B-cell-depleted T cells, or PBMCs. The dataset comprised deeply sampled blood TCRbeta repertoires from subjects exposed to, actively infected with, or recovered from COVID-19. The repertoires were released in a freely available public database intended as a resource for research on the immune response to SARS-CoV-2. The samples were drawn from two sources: the first 160 participants of the ongoing ImmuneRACE study, and over 950 subjects contributed by 6 global collaborators. The sample metadata nearly always contained a de-identified subject ID, COVID-19 status, age in years and sex. Where available, HLA class I and class II types were obtained from metadata supplied by the sample provider rather than from assay-based typing.

TCRbeta CDR3 regions were amplified from genomic DNA by means of the immunoSEQ Assay, a bias-controlled multiplex PCR. In the paper's pipeline: The number of nucleated cells in each sample was estimated by amplification of reference gene primers within the assay. To quantify the absolute abundance of each unique TCRbeta CDR3 rearrangement, sequence reads were collapsed and filtered. For each sample, productive Simpson clonality was calculated by taking the square root of Simpson's diversity index across productive rearrangements. Sourced from immuneACCESS, this table was stored by TCRdb with only in-frame sequences that have V and J called. A share of the clones is absent; for the studies checked, an unresolved V gene accounts for under half, and the remainder has no known explanation. From that table come the V and J calls and clone size; the DNA was used to work out D and trimming. The sample includes about 70,000 clones, with around 83% observed a single time. The ten biggest clones cover roughly 4.6% of the sample.

Each collaborating institution followed its own protocols to collect whole blood in K2EDTA tubes. Collaborator samples were shipped for TCRbeta analysis as frozen whole blood, isolated PBMCs, or DNA extracted from either sample type. With regard to this clone: It has no known antigen specificity. No base-level quality is on record; no much larger clone is a single base apart.

The paper as a whole reports these results and caveats: The amount of clinical and demographic metadata varied by source and participant and was provided uncurated.

From cysteine to phenylalanine, the CDR3 is 12 amino acids long. Of all the DNA, just the CDR3 is kept, 36 bases in frame from base 1. Based on the germline V gene (reference sequence), the CDR1 and CDR2 sequences are SEHNR and FQNEAQ. V is cut by 5 bases and J by 3 bases, and the space between the germline ends is 7 bases. Source material: peripheral blood. The receptor's source is a man older than 75 with acute or convalescent COVID-19. The rearranged segments are TRBV7-9 and TRBJ1-2, with the D gene not confidently named. CDR3 region: CASSPLDYGYTF. The DNA sequence reads TGTGCCAGCAGCCCTTTAGACTATGGCTACACCTTC.